This TCR beta chain was observed in a study of CD8 T cells in Susac syndrome. Random-hexamer reverse transcription was applied to about 0.45 to 1 ug RNA. Across 54 Vbeta and 13 Jbeta, TCR beta CDR3 was amplified with immunoSEQ multiplex PCR. TCRdb reprocessed the immunoSEQ multiplex PCR reads with MiXCR, giving one entry per CDR3 protein. The sample shows some 68,000 distinct CDR3 sequences, 93% of them seen only once. This CDR3 is built from 14 residues. In germline, CDR1 is MDHEN, CDR2 SYDVKM. V shed 6 bases and J shed 12 bases, with 20 bases lying between them. This clonotype was seen once. Sequencing targeted TCR beta in blood CD8+ and CD4+ T cells. As judged by recently defined diagnostic criteria, patients with Susac syndrome had definite or probable disease.

The sequencing input was CD4+ T cells from PBMCs. This TCR was recovered from a human donor with Susac syndrome. The J gene is TRBJ2-2, the V gene TRBV28; perhaps TRBD1 as D (5 bases). The CDR3 bases are TGTGCCAGCAGCCCCGCCCGACAGCACCCACAGCTGTTTTTT. This encodes CASSPARQHPQLFF.